The rows below give T cell receptor beta chains drawn from one sample of a study of shared clonotypes between healthy human individuals. Profiling relied on immunoSEQ multiplex PCR, and the TCRdb table lists in-frame clones only, not all of them. The sample contains approximately 1.9 million clones, over 85% of which appear only once. Sequencing input: naive CD8+ T cells from PBMCs. The receptors here all came from a man between 18 and 29 years old in good health. Some clones in this sample may be carry-over from other donors' samples. Each CDR3 is given with its conserved first and last residue. The D gene is left open where the match is weak. Not all rows give a size; the values are once, few, many and, for expanded clones, a class.

abundance,j_gene,d_gene,v_gene,CDR3aa,CDR3nt
-,TRBJ1-5,-,TRBV28,CASSLRTPNQPQHF,TGTGCCAGCAGTTTACGGACACCCAATCAGCCCCAGCATTTT
-,TRBJ1-3,-,TRBV5-1,CASSLGLSSGNTIYF,TGCGCCAGCAGCTTGGGGCTGAGCTCTGGAAACACCATATATTTT
-,TRBJ1-2,-,TRBV29-1,CSVEDPANYGYTF,TGCAGCGTTGAAGATCCGGCGAACTATGGCTACACCTTC
-,TRBJ1-5,-,TRBV21-1,CASSPQGASNQPQHF,TGTGCCAGCAGCCCACAGGGGGCGAGCAATCAGCCCCAGCATTTT
-,TRBJ2-5,TRBD2,TRBV30,CAYASLPGLAGGGELETQYF,TGTGCCTACGCATCCCTTCCCGGACTAGCGGGAGGGGGGGAGCTGGAGACCCAGTACTTC
-,TRBJ1-1,TRBD1,TRBV27,CASSLLQGGAEAFF,TGTGCCAGCAGTTTATTGCAGGGGGGCGCTGAAGCTTTCTTT
-,TRBJ2-2,TRBD2,TRBV5-5,CASSWTTSGTNTGELFF,TGTGCCAGCAGCTGGACAACTAGCGGGACGAACACCGGGGAGCTGTTTTTT
-,TRBJ1-6,-,TRBV10-3,CAISEGGTSPLHF,TGTGCCATCAGTGAGGGGGGTACGTCACCCCTCCACTTT
-,TRBJ2-7,TRBD1,TRBV6-6,CASSYSTGGGEQYF,TGTGCCAGCAGTTACTCGACAGGGGGCGGCGAGCAGTACTTC
once,TRBJ1-1,TRBD1,TRBV10-3,CASWTGKNTEAFF,TGTGCCTCGTGGACAGGGAAAAACACTGAAGCTTTCTTT
-,TRBJ1-2,-,TRBV30,CAWKKAHRAPNYGYTF,TGTGCCTGGAAAAAAGCCCACAGGGCCCCTAACTATGGCTACACCTTC
-,TRBJ2-7,TRBD1,TRBV27,CASSLLGGQGNYEQYF,TGTGCCAGCAGTTTGTTAGGGGGACAGGGGAACTACGAGCAGTACTTC
once,TRBJ2-7,-,TRBV11-2,CASSLYGVAHEQYF,TGTGCCAGCAGCTTATACGGGGTTGCCCACGAGCAGTACTTC
-,TRBJ1-1,TRBD1,TRBV30,CAWSTDRGFGTEAFF,TGTGCCTGGAGTACGGACAGGGGGTTTGGCACTGAAGCTTTCTTT
-,TRBJ2-1,TRBD2,TRBV11-2,CASSLVSGRIHEQFF,TGTGCCAGCAGCTTAGTAAGCGGGAGGATTCATGAGCAGTTCTTC
-,TRBJ2-4,TRBD2,TRBV13,CASSLTSGRANSNIQYF,TGTGCCAGCAGCCTCACTAGCGGGAGGGCCAATTCAAACATTCAGTACTTC
-,TRBJ2-2,TRBD1,TRBV9,CASSVARDSKPTNTGELFF,TGTGCCAGCAGCGTAGCTAGGGACAGCAAACCAACGAACACCGGGGAGCTGTTTTTT
-,TRBJ1-1,-,TRBV28,CASSLSGLGTEAFF,TGTGCCAGCAGTTTATCGGGGTTGGGCACTGAAGCTTTCTTT
once,TRBJ2-7,-,TRBV4-1,CASSPRAEATYEQYF,TGCGCCAGCAGCCCCCGAGCGGAAGCCACTTACGAGCAGTACTTC
-,TRBJ1-2,-,TRBV6-6,CASSYPGTAYGYTF,TGTGCCAGCAGTTACCCCGGGACGGCGTATGGCTACACCTTC
-,TRBJ2-2,TRBD2,TRBV30,CAWRLAGVNTGELFF,TGTGCCTGGAGACTAGCGGGAGTCAACACCGGGGAGCTGTTTTTT
-,TRBJ2-7,-,TRBV3-1/TRBV3-2,CASSHPLYF,TGTGCCAGCAGCCATCCTCTGTACTTC